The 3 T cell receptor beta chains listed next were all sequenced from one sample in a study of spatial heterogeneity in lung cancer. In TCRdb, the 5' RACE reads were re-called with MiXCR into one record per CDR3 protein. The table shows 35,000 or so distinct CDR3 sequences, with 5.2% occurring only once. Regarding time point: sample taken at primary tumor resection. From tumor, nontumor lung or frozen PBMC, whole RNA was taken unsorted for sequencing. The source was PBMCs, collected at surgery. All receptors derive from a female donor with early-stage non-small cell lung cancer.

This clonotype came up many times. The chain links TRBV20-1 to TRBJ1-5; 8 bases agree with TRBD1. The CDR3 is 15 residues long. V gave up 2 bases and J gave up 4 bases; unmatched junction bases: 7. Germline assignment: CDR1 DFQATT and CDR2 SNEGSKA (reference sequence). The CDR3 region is CSARWTGLRNQPQHF. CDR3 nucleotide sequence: TGCAGTGCTAGATGGACAGGGTTGAGAAATCAGCCCCAGCATTTT.

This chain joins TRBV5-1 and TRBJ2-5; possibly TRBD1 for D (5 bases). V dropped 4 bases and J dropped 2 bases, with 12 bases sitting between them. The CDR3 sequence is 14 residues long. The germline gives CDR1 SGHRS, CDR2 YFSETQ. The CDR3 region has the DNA TGCGCCAGCAGCCCCAGTGGGGCACAAGAGACCCAGTACTTC. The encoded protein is CASSPSGAQETQYF. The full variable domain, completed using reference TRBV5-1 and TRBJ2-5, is KAGVTQTPRYLIKTRGQQVTLSCSPISGHRSVSWYQQTPGQGLQFLFEYFSETQRNKGNFPGRFSGRQFSNSRSEMNVSTLELGDSALYLCASSPSGAQETQYFGPGTRLLVL.

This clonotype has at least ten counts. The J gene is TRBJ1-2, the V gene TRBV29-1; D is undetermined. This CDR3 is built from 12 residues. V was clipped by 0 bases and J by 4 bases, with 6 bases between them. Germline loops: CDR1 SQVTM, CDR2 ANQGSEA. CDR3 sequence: CSVEDLLYGYTF. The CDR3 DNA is TGCAGCGTTGAAGATCTACTCTATGGCTACACCTTC.